This is a list of T cell receptor beta chains from one sample in a study of blood T cell repertoires in COVID-19. Only in-frame clones appear in the TCRdb table, and some are missing; sequencing was by immunoSEQ multiplex PCR. In the table there are about 440,000 clones, 90% of which are singletons. The sequenced material came from PBMCs or T cells enriched from blood (not recorded which). The receptor source for this set is a young man who had recovered from COVID-19. Both conserved end residues are part of each CDR3. The order of the fields is D gene, V gene, J gene, clone size, CDR3 protein, CDR3 DNA. D genes are given only for firm matches. Some rows have no size entry. The others give once, few or many, or a class for an expanded clone.

>-|TRBV18|TRBJ2-7|-
CASSPNPGAYEQYF
TGTGCCAGCTCACCAAACCCGGGGGCCTACGAGCAGTACTTC
>-|TRBV4-1|TRBJ1-2|-
CASSQDGTKYGYTF
TGCGCCAGCAGCCAAGATGGGACTAAATATGGCTACACCTTC
>-|TRBV7-9|TRBJ1-2|-
CASSTDSYGYTF
TGTGCCAGCAGCACGGACAGCTATGGCTACACCTTC
>-|TRBV19|TRBJ2-7|-
CASSIDSSYEQYF
TGTGCCAGTAGTATAGACAGCTCCTACGAGCAGTACTTC
>-|TRBV19|TRBJ1-2|once
CASSIVGLNYGYTF
TGTGCCAGTAGTATTGTGGGACTGAACTATGGCTACACCTTC
>-|TRBV11-1|TRBJ2-7|once
CASSLGGVSTYEQYF
TGTGCCAGCAGCTTAGGAGGAGTTTCCACCTACGAGCAGTACTTC
>-|TRBV3-1/TRBV3-2|TRBJ2-2|few
CASSLLGAGELFF
TGTGCCAGCAGCCTTCTCGGTGCCGGGGAGCTGTTTTTT
>TRBD1|TRBV30|TRBJ1-4|-
CAWGGQARSEKLFF
TGTGCCTGGGGGGGACAGGCCCGGAGTGAAAAACTGTTTTTT
>-|TRBV3-1/TRBV3-2|TRBJ1-1|-
CASSLRGSLEAFF
TGTGCCAGCAGCCTCAGGGGAAGCCTTGAAGCTTTCTTT
>TRBD1|TRBV27|TRBJ2-7|-
CASSPHRDRGPNEQYF
TGTGCCAGCAGTCCGCACCGGGACAGGGGTCCCAACGAGCAGTACTTC
>TRBD1|TRBV18|TRBJ1-1|-
CASSPPGTVSNEAFF
TGTGCCAGCTCACCACCCGGGACAGTTAGTAATGAAGCTTTCTTT
>-|TRBV6-5|TRBJ1-4|-
CASSQSEKLFF
TGTGCCAGCTCACAAAGTGAAAAACTGTTTTTT
>-|TRBV7-9|TRBJ1-2|-
CASGRDNKGYGYTF
TGTGCCAGCGGACGGGACAACAAGGGCTATGGCTACACCTTC
>-|TRBV18|TRBJ1-6|-
CASSDSISYNSPLHF
TGTGCCAGCTCTGACAGCATCTCCTATAATTCACCCCTCCACTTT
>TRBD1|TRBV11-2|TRBJ1-2|-
CASSPGTGFYTF
TGTGCCAGCAGCCCGGGGACAGGCTTCTACACCTTC
>TRBD2|TRBV18|TRBJ2-3|-
CASSPPGLAETDTQYF
TGTGCCAGCTCACCACCGGGACTAGCGGAGACAGATACGCAGTATTTT
>-|TRBV29-1|TRBJ2-1|once
CSVEGTNYNEQFF
TGCAGCGTTGAAGGGACTAATTACAATGAGCAGTTCTTC
>-|TRBV19|TRBJ1-5|-
CASIPTGEGHQPQHF
TGTGCCAGCATCCCGACCGGGGAGGGTCATCAGCCCCAGCATTTT
>-|TRBV27|TRBJ2-1|once
CASSALVSGPYNEQFF
TGTGCCAGCAGTGCCCTTGTTAGCGGTCCCTACAATGAGCAGTTCTTC
>TRBD1|TRBV7-6|TRBJ2-7|-
CASSPGQGVAYEQYF
TGTGCCAGCAGCCCCGGACAGGGGGTTGCCTACGAGCAGTACTTC
>-|TRBV5-1|TRBJ2-5|-
CASSLQETQYF
TGCGCCAGCAGCCTACAAGAGACCCAGTACTTC
>-|TRBV18|TRBJ2-7|-
CASSPDVQDEQYF
TGTGCCAGCTCCCCGGATGTTCAGGACGAGCAGTACTTC
>TRBD1|TRBV9|TRBJ1-4|-
CASSVDGQGGHEKLFF
TGTGCCAGCAGCGTAGACGGACAGGGCGGACATGAAAAACTGTTTTTT
>TRBD1|TRBV4-1|TRBJ2-7|-
CASSLLSTGGFYEQYF
TGCGCCAGCAGCCTACTAAGCACAGGGGGGTTCTACGAGCAGTACTTC
>-|TRBV7-9|TRBJ2-5|-
CASSLRTLQETQYF
TGTGCCAGCAGCTTGCGGACACTACAAGAGACCCAGTACTTC
>-|TRBV12-3/TRBV12-4|TRBJ2-5|-
CASTLRGTQYF
TGTGCCAGCACCCTACGGGGGACCCAGTACTTC
>TRBD1|TRBV12-5|TRBJ1-1|-
CASGGQGPTEAFF
TGTGCTAGTGGCGGACAGGGTCCCACTGAAGCTTTCTTT
>TRBD1|TRBV15|TRBJ1-2|-
CATSNSGTGRSYTF
TGTGCCACCAGCAACTCCGGGACAGGGAGGAGTTACACCTTC
>-|TRBV7-8|TRBJ1-5|-
CASSPRRDQPQHF
TGTGCCAGCAGCCCTAGGCGGGATCAGCCCCAGCATTTT
>-|TRBV9|TRBJ1-2|-
CASSGGIYYGYTF
TGTGCCAGCAGCGGAGGTATATACTATGGCTACACCTTC
>-|TRBV5-6|TRBJ1-5|-
CASSFGDSNQPQHF
TGTGCCAGCAGCTTCGGAGATAGCAATCAGCCCCAGCATTTT
>-|TRBV2|TRBJ1-6|few
CASRRGSSYNSPLHF
TGTGCCAGCAGGAGGGGGAGCTCCTATAATTCACCCCTCCACTTT
>TRBD2|TRBV19|TRBJ2-3|few
CASSSTSGSTDTQYF
TGTGCCAGTAGTTCTACTAGCGGAAGCACAGATACGCAGTATTTT
>-|TRBV4-1|TRBJ1-5|-
CASSQDSGLLSQPQHF
TGCGCCAGCAGCCAAGATAGCGGGCTTTTAAGTCAGCCCCAGCATTTT
>-|TRBV5-4|TRBJ1-2|-
CASSLGRGIYYGYTF
TGTGCCAGCAGCTTGGGGCGGGGAATCTACTATGGCTACACCTTC
>TRBD2|TRBV7-9|TRBJ2-5|-
CASSSTVGLAGETQYF
TGTGCCAGCAGCTCGACCGTTGGACTAGCGGGTGAGACCCAGTACTTC
>TRBD1|TRBV2|TRBJ1-5|-
CASHKETGENQPQHF
TGTGCCAGCCATAAAGAGACAGGGGAGAATCAGCCCCAGCATTTT
>-|TRBV11-3|TRBJ1-1|-
CASSERSTGNTEAFF
TGTGCCAGCAGCGAGAGGTCGACAGGGAACACTGAAGCTTTCTTT
>TRBD2|TRBV29-1|TRBJ2-1|few
CSVEDESRFLAGGDNEQFF
TGCAGCGTTGAAGATGAATCCAGGTTCCTAGCGGGAGGGGACAATGAGCAGTTCTTC
>-|TRBV9|TRBJ1-5|-
CASSPNHRSLSNQPQHF
TGTGCCAGCAGTCCTAATCACAGAAGTCTTAGCAATCAGCCCCAGCATTTT
>-|TRBV5-1|TRBJ2-5|-
CASSFIPGSQETQYF
TGCGCCAGCAGCTTTATTCCGGGTTCTCAGGAGACCCAGTACTTC
>TRBD1|TRBV19|TRBJ1-1|-
CASRLPGQGSEAFF
TGTGCCAGTAGATTGCCGGGACAGGGGAGTGAAGCTTTCTTT
>TRBD1|TRBV14|TRBJ1-1|once
CASSRGGARTEAFF
TGTGCCAGCAGCAGAGGGGGCGCGAGGACTGAAGCTTTCTTT
>-|TRBV9|TRBJ1-5|-
CASSETAFNQPQHF
TGTGCCAGCAGCGAGACAGCTTTCAATCAGCCCCAGCATTTT
>TRBD2|TRBV5-1|TRBJ2-2|-
CASSLERGSNTGELFF
TGCGCCAGCAGCTTAGAGCGGGGATCGAACACCGGGGAGCTGTTTTTT
>TRBD1|TRBV3-1/TRBV3-2|TRBJ1-2|-
CASRLGQGGGYTF
TGTGCCAGCAGGTTAGGACAGGGTGGCGGCTACACCTTC
>-|TRBV7-2|TRBJ1-6|-
CASSPRALNSPLHF
TGTGCCAGCAGCCCCAGGGCTCTTAATTCACCCCTCCACTTT
>-|TRBV29-1|TRBJ1-1|-
CSAGHRGQNTEAFF
TGCAGCGCGGGTCATAGGGGCCAGAACACTGAAGCTTTCTTT
>TRBD1|TRBV3-1/TRBV3-2|TRBJ1-1|-
CASSQTGQINTEAFF
TGTGCCAGCAGCCAGACGGGACAGATAAACACTGAAGCTTTCTTT
>TRBD1|TRBV9|TRBJ2-1|-
CASTPSQGANEQFF
TGTGCCAGCACCCCGTCCCAGGGGGCCAATGAGCAGTTCTTC
>TRBD1|TRBV5-1|TRBJ1-4|-
CASSRSPGQRREKLFF
TGCGCCAGCAGCCGAAGCCCGGGACAGCGTCGGGAAAAACTGTTTTTT
>TRBD2|TRBV5-4|TRBJ2-1|once
CASSTGLAGDNEQFF
TGTGCCAGCAGCACGGGACTAGCGGGAGATAATGAGCAGTTCTTC
>-|TRBV13|TRBJ2-7|-
CASRLGGGRREQYF
TGTGCCAGCAGATTAGGGGGTGGGCGTCGCGAGCAGTACTTC
>TRBD2|TRBV5-1|TRBJ2-1|-
CASSSNQLAGNNEQFF
TGCGCCAGCAGCTCCAACCAACTAGCGGGGAACAATGAGCAGTTCTTC
>-|TRBV30|TRBJ1-4|-
CAWSTGLHEKLFF
TGTGCCTGGAGTACAGGGCTTCATGAAAAACTGTTTTTT
>TRBD1|TRBV30|TRBJ1-5|-
CAWSGSGGGQPQHF
TGTGCCTGGAGTGGTTCAGGGGGTGGACAGCCCCAGCATTTT
>-|TRBV3-1/TRBV3-2|TRBJ1-5|once
CASSPGGPEPQHF
TGTGCCAGCAGCCCTGGTGGGCCGGAGCCCCAGCATTTT
>-|TRBV7-3|TRBJ2-6|-
CASSLQVAGANVLTF
TGTGCCAGCAGCTTACAGGTCGCTGGGGCCAACGTCCTGACTTTC
>-|TRBV28|TRBJ1-4|-
CASSFSRSRDLNQEKLFF
TGTGCCAGCAGTTTCTCAAGAAGCCGGGACTTAAATCAGGAAAAACTGTTTTTT
>-|TRBV19|TRBJ1-5|-
CASRSVLVPQHF
TGTGCCAGTAGGTCGGTTCTGGTGCCCCAGCATTTT